This T cell receptor beta chain was recovered during a study of T cells after posttransplantation cyclophosphamide. Study conclusions and caveats: TRB overlap between skin or GI tissue T cells and blood was limited. Later post-transplant blood repertoires were often dominated by donor CD8+ memory clones.

Here immunoSEQ multiplex PCR was the method, and the copy in TCRdb shows in-frame clones only, minus some. This repertoire holds tens of thousands of clones, and none appear only once. Note on this clone: Its antigen is unidentified.

The CDR3 has 13 amino acids. Between the trimmed V and J ends, which lost 1 base and 8 bases, there was a span of 10 bases. Germline assignment: CDR1 SNHLY and CDR2 FYNNEI. The sample comprised PBMCs. This clonotype was obtained from a woman aged 55-69 years in good health, CMV-negative, and a related stem cell transplant donor. V and J are TRBV2 and TRBJ2-3; D might be TRBD1 (5 bases). CDR3 in DNA: TGTGCCAGCAGTGAAGTTCGTCAGGGTACGCAGTATTTT. Translating it yields CASSEVRQGTQYF.